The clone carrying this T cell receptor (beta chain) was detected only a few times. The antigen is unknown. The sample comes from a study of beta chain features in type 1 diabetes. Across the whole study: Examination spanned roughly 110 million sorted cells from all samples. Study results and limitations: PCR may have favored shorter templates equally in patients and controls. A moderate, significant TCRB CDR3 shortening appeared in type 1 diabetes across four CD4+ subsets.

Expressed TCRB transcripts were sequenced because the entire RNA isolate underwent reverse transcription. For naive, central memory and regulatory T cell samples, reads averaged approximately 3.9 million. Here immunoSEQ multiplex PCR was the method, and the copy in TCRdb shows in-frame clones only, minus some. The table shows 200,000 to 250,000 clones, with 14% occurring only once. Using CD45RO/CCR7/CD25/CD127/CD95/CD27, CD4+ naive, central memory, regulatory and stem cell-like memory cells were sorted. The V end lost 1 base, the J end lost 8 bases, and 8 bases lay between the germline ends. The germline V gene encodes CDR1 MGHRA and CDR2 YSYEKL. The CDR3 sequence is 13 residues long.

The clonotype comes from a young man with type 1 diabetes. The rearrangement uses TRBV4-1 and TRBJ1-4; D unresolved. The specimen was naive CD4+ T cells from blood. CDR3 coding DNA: TGCGCCAGCAGCCAAGTAACGGGGGAAAAACTGTTTTTT. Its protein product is CASSQVTGEKLFF.